The 21 T cell receptor beta chains presented below share a single source sample, sequenced in a study of regulatory T cells in long-lasting Graves disease. CDR3 regions were amplified by Arm-PCR using iRepertoire HTBI primers to build TCR beta libraries. Each CDR3 protein is one row after TCRdb ran MiXCR on the multiplex PCR reads. Of 500,000 to 800,000 distinct CDR3 sequences listed, about 32% were seen once; the top ten hold about 42%. As to time point: persistent/refractory GD, antithyroid drugs over 5 years with positive TRAb. PBMC-derived RNA was used for the TCR library. Sequencing used peripheral blood mononuclear cells (PBMCs), obtained when the disease was refractory, from a patient treated with antithyroid drugs. Receptor source: a female donor with Graves disease.

A few counts support this clonotype. This chain connects TRBV12-5 to TRBJ2-7, with a tentative D call TRBD2 (6 bases). Germline CDR1 reads LGHNT; CDR2 reads FRNRAP. V gave up 1 base and J gave up 5 bases, with 15 bases separating them. This CDR3 comprises 15 residues. The CDR3 nucleotides are TGTGCTAGTGGTTTGGAGACTAGGGTTTCCCACGAGCAGTACTTC. Translation: CASGLETRVSHEQYF.

This chain links TRBV7-2 with TRBJ1-2; no firm D call. This CDR3 has 14 amino acids. The germline V gene has CDR1 SGHTA and CDR2 FQGNSA. Trimming shortened V by 5 bases and J by 2 bases, and 12 bases separated the two germline ends. The CDR3 coding sequence is TGTGCCAGCAGCACCCGGACGGTAAACTATGGCTACACCTTC. It specifies CASSTRTVNYGYTF.

The chain joins TRBV6-1 to TRBJ2-7; 8 positions agree with TRBD2. This CDR3 is 15 amino acids long. Germline trimming cut 5 bases from V and 6 bases from J; bases unmatched to any gene: 12. The germline V gene has CDR1 MNHNS and CDR2 SASEGT. The CDR3 region has the DNA TGTGCCAGCAGTATGAGGACTAGCAGGGGTGCCGAGCAGTACTTC. Translating gives CASSMRTSRGAEQYF.

This clonotype occurred many times. The V call is TRBV28, the J call TRBJ1-6; D gene uncertain. The CDR3 loop spans 13 amino acids. V was shortened by 4 bases and J by 7 bases, with 8 bases between the two germline ends. The V gene's germline CDR1 is MDHEN and CDR2 SYDVKM. CDR3 DNA sequence: TGTGCCAGCAGTTCTCCTGGGAATTCACCCCTCCACTTT. Translated: CASSSPGNSPLHF.

The chain couples TRBV5-4 to TRBJ2-5; tentative D call: TRBD2 (6 bases). The DNA matches TRBJ2-1 better at its end, which makes the J call doubtful. The V gene's germline CDR1 is SGHNT and CDR2 YYREEE (reference sequence). The CDR3 sequence is 15 residues long. CDR3 bases: TGTGCCAGCAGCTTGGAAGTGGGACTCCTCAATGAGCAGTTCTTC. It translates to CASSLEVGLLNEQFF.

This chain connects TRBV7-9 to TRBJ1-3, with D perhaps matching TRBD1 (5 bases). Germline loops: CDR1 SEHNR, CDR2 FQNEAQ (reference sequence). The CDR3 contains 15 residues. V lost 8 bases and J lost 3, with 17 bases in between. The CDR3: CASGAALRYGNTIYF. The CDR3 DNA is TGTGCCAGCGGGGCAGCCCTCCGGTATGGAAACACCATATATTTT.

This clonotype came up a few times. Because it lacks the conserved phenylalanine or tryptophan at the end, this CDR3 is likely a read error. The chain recombines TRBV6-5 with TRBJ2-2, with 8 bases fitting TRBD1. The CDR3 covers 15 residues. From germline, CDR1 is MNHEY and CDR2 SVGAGI. The trim removed 2 bases at V and 3 bases at J, leaving 2 bases unmatched. For the CDR3, the DNA is TGTGCCAGCAGTTACGACAGGGGAGACACCGGGGAGCTGTTTCTT. It codes for CASSYDRGDTGELFL.

The gene calls are TRBV28 and TRBJ1-1; the match to TRBD1 covers 8 bases. The V and J ends lost 10 bases and 1 base, in that order; junction bases with no gene match: 5. The CDR3 runs to 13 residues. Germline CDR1 and CDR2: MDHEN and SYDVKM. This CDR3 is CATLQGANTEAFF. The CDR3 bases are TGTGCCACGCTCCAGGGGGCGAACACTGAAGCTTTCTTT.

This clonotype was counted between two and nine times. CDR3 loop: CASSQDLRGAEETQYF. The CDR3 DNA reads as TGTGCCAGCAGCCAAGATCTTAGGGGGGCCGAAGAGACCCAGTACTTC. J is TRBJ2-5 and V is TRBV3-1; D assignment may be TRBD1 or TRBD2 (6 bases each). The CDR3 consists of 16 residues. In germline, CDR1 is LGHDT, CDR2 YNNKEL (reference sequence). Trimming removed 0 bases from V and 3 bases from J, with 14 bases in between.

The chain uses TRBV20-1 and TRBJ1-6; D is perhaps TRBD1 (6 bases). Germline V gene sequence: CDR1 DFQATT, CDR2 SNEGSKA (reference sequence). Trimming removed 0 bases at V and 2 bases at J, with 14 bases between. The CDR3 has 17 residues. The CDR3 sequence: CSARDTLTGTYNSPLHF. The CDR3 nucleotides are TGCAGTGCTAGAGACACCTTGACAGGAACCTATAATTCACCCCTCCACTTT.

The chain couples TRBV30 to TRBJ2-5; D is unclear. The ends were cut back, 2 bases at V and 5 bases at J, with 9 bases in the middle. CDR1 and CDR2 from the germline V gene are GTSNPN and SVGIG (reference sequence). The CDR3 totals 12 residues. CDR3 DNA sequence: TGTGCCTGGAGTCCTATAGGGGAGACCCAGTACTTC. It is translated as CAWSPIGETQYF.

Of note for this clonotype: A single base separates this from a much larger clone, so it may be a read error. This CDR3 is CVSPRAGENTEAFF. The CDR3 region has the DNA TGTGTCAGTCCAAGGGCGGGGGAGAACACTGAAGCTTTCTTT. The rearrangement uses TRBV28 and TRBJ1-1, with TRBD1 as a possible D gene (5 bases). The CDR3 extends over 14 amino acids. The V gene's germline CDR1 is MDHEN and CDR2 SYDVKM.

This clonotype was recorded at least ten times. V and J are TRBV19 and TRBJ1-1; D unclear. Looked up from germline, CDR1 is LNHDA and CDR2 is SQIVND (reference sequence). The CDR3 runs 13 residues. Trimming took off 9 bases at V and 0 bases at J, with 11 bases between the two ends. The CDR3 region has the DNA TGTGCCAGCAGCGTAGGGATGAACACTGAAGCTTTCTTT. This sequence encodes CASSVGMNTEAFF. The full variable domain, rest sourced from reference TRBV19 and TRBJ1-1, is DGGITQSPKYLFRKEGQNVTLSCEQNLNHDAMYWYRQDPGQGLRLIYYSQIVNDFQKGDIAEGYSVSREKKESFPLTVTSAQKNPTAFYLCASSVGMNTEAFFGQGTRLTVV.

This sequence joins TRBV19 and TRBJ1-5; no clear D. The CDR3 length is 19 residues. CDR1 and CDR2 (germline): LNHDA, SQIVND (reference sequence). Trimming cost V 7 bases and J 0 bases, with 25 bases left between them. CDR3 sequence (DNA): TGTGCCAGTATGCCCAGAATCGTGTACAGCCTTTATAGCAATCAGCCCCAGCATTTT. It yields the protein CASMPRIVYSLYSNQPQHF.

This clonotype has more than one count but fewer than ten. The chain joins TRBV12-3 or TRBV12-4 to TRBJ2-7; the match to TRBD2 covers 10 bases. V gave up 2 bases and J gave up 4 bases; unmatched junction bases: 8. The CDR3 sequence is 16 residues long. CDR3 DNA sequence: TGTGCCAGCAGTTTACTCTCCGGGACTAGCGAGTACGAGCAGTACTTC. Translating it yields CASSLLSGTSEYEQYF.

This clonotype was counted only a few times. The chain joins TRBV5-1 to TRBJ1-6; 8 bases map to TRBD1. V lost 4 bases, J lost 6 bases, and 9 bases stayed unmatched. The germline V gene encodes CDR1 SGHRS and CDR2 YFSETQ. This CDR3 is built from 16 residues. Written as DNA, the CDR3 is TGCGCCAGCAGCGAAAGAGGACAGGGACGTAATTCACCCCTCCACTTT. Its protein is CASSERGQGRNSPLHF.

This clonotype was observed a handful of times. This chain joins TRBV30 and TRBJ1-1, with no clear D. CDR1 is GTSNPN, CDR2 SVGIG, per germline (reference sequence). V was shortened by 3 bases and J by 1 base, with 9 bases between the two germline ends. This CDR3 has 13 residues. The CDR3 loop is CAWRFQSNTEAFF. CDR3 bases: TGTGCCTGGAGATTTCAGTCGAACACTGAAGCTTTCTTT.

This sequence joins TRBV20-1 and TRBJ2-2; D remains ambiguous. The germline V and J ends were trimmed by 7 bases and 7 bases, with 10 bases remaining between them. CDR1 and CDR2 from the germline V gene are DFQATT and SNEGSKA (reference sequence). The CDR3 runs 11 residues. Here the CDR3 reads CSGENHGELFF. CDR3 DNA: TGCAGTGGCGAGAATCACGGGGAGCTGTTTTTT.

V and J are TRBV7-2 and TRBJ1-4; a weak D match, TRBD1 (5 bases). The germline gives CDR1 SGHTA, CDR2 FQGNSA. Trimming took 4 bases from V and 10 from J, leaving 16 bases between them. This CDR3 region has 14 residues. The CDR3 nucleotides read TGTGCCAGCAGCTCGCAGGGCAGTGGGGGAAAACTGTTTTTT. Its translation: CASSSQGSGGKLFF.

The gene calls are TRBV27 and TRBJ1-3; no reliable D call. This CDR3 comprises 17 residues. Between the trimmed V and J ends, which lost 5 bases and 0 bases, there was a span of 17 bases. CDR1 is MNHEY, CDR2 SMNVEV, per germline (reference sequence). The CDR3 spells CASSPVPLPFSGNTIYF. Here the CDR3 DNA reads TGTGCCAGCAGTCCGGTGCCTCTACCCTTCTCTGGAAACACCATATATTTT.

This chain uses TRBV10-3 with TRBJ1-5; D possibly corresponds to TRBD1 (5 bases). V was cut by 3 bases and J by 0 bases, with 15 bases left in between. The CDR3 is made up of 17 amino acids. In germline, CDR1 is ENHRY, CDR2 SYGVKD. The CDR3 sequence: CAISDRDGFLSNQPQHF. In DNA form, the CDR3 reads TGTGCCATCAGTGACAGGGACGGGTTCCTTAGCAATCAGCCCCAGCATTTT.